The clone carrying this T cell receptor (beta chain) has more than one count but fewer than ten. It was RNA transcripts that yielded the amplified TCR beta CDR3 regions. A set of HTBI primers served as the primers for a first-round RT-PCR of the TCR CDR3. A single record per CDR3 protein comes from TCRdb applying MiXCR to the multiplex PCR reads. The sample holds some 720,000 distinct CDR3 sequences, 16% seen once. The entry originates in a study of T cells in Graves' hyperthyroidism and ophthalmopathy. Thyroid ultrasound, orbital computed tomography, clinical symptoms, and serum thyroxine and TRAb underpinned diagnoses. CDR1 DFQATT and CDR2 SNEGSKA come from the germline V gene (reference sequence). The CDR3 is 14 amino acids. V was trimmed by 3 bases and J by 4 bases, leaving 12 bases between them.

Input material: blood. The receptor was isolated from a man between 18 and 29 years old with Graves' hyperthyroidism. The chain links TRBV20-1 to TRBJ2-2; perhaps TRBD2 as D (6 bases). CDR3: CSARDGRATGELFF. CDR3 coding DNA: TGCAGTGCTAGGGACGGGAGAGCCACCGGGGAGCTGTTTTTT.